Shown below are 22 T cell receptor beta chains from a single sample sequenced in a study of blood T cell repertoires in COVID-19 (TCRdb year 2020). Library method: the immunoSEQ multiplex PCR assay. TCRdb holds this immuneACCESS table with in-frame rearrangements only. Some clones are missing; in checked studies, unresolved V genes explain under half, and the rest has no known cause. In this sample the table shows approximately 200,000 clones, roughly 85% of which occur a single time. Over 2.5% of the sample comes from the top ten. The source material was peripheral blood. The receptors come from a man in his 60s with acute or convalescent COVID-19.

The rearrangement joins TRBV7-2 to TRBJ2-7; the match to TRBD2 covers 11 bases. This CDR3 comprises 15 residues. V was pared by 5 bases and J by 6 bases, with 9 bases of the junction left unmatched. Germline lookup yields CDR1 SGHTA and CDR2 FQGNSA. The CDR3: CASSTHSGRAAEQYF. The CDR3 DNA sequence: TGTGCCAGCAGCACCCATAGCGGGAGGGCCGCCGAGCAGTACTTC. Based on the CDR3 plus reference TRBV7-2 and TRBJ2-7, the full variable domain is GAGVSQSPSNKVTEKGKDVELRCDPISGHTALYWYRQSLGQGLEFLIYFQGNSAPDKSGLPSDRFSAERTGGSVSTLTIQRTQQEDSAVYLCASSTHSGRAAEQYFGPGTRLTVT.

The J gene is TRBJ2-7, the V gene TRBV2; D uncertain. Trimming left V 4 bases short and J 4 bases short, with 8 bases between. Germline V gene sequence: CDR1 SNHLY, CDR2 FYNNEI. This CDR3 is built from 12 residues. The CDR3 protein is CASSVSEYEQYF. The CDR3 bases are TGTGCCAGCAGTGTGAGCGAATACGAGCAGTACTTC.

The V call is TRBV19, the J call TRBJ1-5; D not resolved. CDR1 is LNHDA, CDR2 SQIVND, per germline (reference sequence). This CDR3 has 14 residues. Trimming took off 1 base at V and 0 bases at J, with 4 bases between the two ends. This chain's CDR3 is CASSIVGSNQPQHF. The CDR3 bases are TGTGCCAGTAGTATAGTCGGTAGCAATCAGCCCCAGCATTTT.

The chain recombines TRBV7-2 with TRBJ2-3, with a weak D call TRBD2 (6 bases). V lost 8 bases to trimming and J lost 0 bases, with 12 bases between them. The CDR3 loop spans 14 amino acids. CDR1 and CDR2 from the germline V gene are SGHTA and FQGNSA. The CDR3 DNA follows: TGTGCCAGCCCGGGGAGCGGGAGCACAGATACGCAGTATTTT. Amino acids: CASPGSGSTDTQYF. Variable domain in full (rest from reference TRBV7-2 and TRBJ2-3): GAGVSQSPSNKVTEKGKDVELRCDPISGHTALYWYRQSLGQGLEFLIYFQGNSAPDKSGLPSDRFSAERTGGSVSTLTIQRTQQEDSAVYLCASPGSGSTDTQYFGPGTRLTVL.

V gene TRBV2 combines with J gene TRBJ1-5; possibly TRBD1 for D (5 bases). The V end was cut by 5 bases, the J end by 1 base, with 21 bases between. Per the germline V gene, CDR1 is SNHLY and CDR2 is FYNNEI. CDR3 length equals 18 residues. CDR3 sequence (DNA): TGTGCCAGCAGTCGAAGCACGTTGGTGGGGGGGAGCAATCAGCCCCAGCATTTT. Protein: CASSRSTLVGGSNQPQHF.

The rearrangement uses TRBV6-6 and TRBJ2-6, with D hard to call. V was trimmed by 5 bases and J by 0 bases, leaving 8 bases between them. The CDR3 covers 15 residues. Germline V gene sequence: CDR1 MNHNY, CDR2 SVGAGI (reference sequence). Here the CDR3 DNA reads TGTGCCAGCAGTACCCTTAGCTCTGGGGCCAACGTCCTGACTTTC. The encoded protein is CASSTLSSGANVLTF.

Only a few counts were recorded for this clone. CDR3 in DNA: TGTGCCAGCAGCCCCGCGGGGGGGGGAAACATTCAGTACTTC. Translation: CASSPAGGGNIQYF. The chain combines TRBV5-4 with TRBJ2-4; TRBD2 matches 9 bases. The junction had 5 bases not matched to a gene; V was cut back by 4 bases and J by 6 bases. The CDR3 is 14 amino acids. Germline-derived CDR1 and CDR2 are SGHNT and YYREEE (reference sequence).

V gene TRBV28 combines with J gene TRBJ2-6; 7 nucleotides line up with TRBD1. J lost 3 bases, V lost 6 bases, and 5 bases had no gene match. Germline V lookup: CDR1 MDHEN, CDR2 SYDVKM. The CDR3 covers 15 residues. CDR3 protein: CASRSQGSGANVLTF. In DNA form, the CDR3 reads TGTGCCAGCAGGTCACAGGGGAGTGGGGCCAACGTCCTGACTTTC.

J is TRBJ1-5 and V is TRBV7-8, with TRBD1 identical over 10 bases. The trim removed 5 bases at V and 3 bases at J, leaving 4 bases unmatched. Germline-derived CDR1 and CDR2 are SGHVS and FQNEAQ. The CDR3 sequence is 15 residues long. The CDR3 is CASSLGTGANQPQHF. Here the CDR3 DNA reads TGTGCCAGCAGCCTGGGGACAGGGGCCAATCAGCCCCAGCATTTT.

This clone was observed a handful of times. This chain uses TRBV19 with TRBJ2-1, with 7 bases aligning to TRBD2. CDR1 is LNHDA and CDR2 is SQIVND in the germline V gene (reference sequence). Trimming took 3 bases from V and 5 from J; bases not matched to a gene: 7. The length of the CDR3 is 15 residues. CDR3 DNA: TGTGCCAGTAGTATGGCGGCTAGCGGCAACAATGAGCAGTTCTTC. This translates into CASSMAASGNNEQFF.

Written as DNA, the CDR3 is TGTGCCAGCAGCCGCCAGGGGCGAGGGAACACTGAAGCTTTCTTT. It is translated as CASSRQGRGNTEAFF. The genes are TRBV3-1 (or the pseudogene TRBV3-2) and TRBJ1-1, with D possibly matching TRBD1 (6 bases). In germline, CDR1 is LGHDT, CDR2 YNNKEL (reference sequence). The V end lost 4 bases, the J end lost 1 base, and 13 bases lay between the germline ends. CDR3 size: 15 residues.

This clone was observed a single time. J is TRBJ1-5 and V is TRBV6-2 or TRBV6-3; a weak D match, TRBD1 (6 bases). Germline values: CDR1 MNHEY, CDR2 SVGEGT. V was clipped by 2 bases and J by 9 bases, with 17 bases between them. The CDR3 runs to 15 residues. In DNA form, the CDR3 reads TGTGCCAGCAGTTACGACGACAGGTCTTCACCGCCCCAGCATTTT. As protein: CASSYDDRSSPPQHF.

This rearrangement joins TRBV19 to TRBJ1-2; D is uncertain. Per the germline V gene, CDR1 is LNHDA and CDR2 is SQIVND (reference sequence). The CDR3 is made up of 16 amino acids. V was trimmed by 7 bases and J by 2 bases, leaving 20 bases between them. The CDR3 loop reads CASTRPFEGSNYGYTF. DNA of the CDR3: TGTGCCAGTACCCGACCCTTTGAAGGGAGCAACTATGGCTACACCTTC.

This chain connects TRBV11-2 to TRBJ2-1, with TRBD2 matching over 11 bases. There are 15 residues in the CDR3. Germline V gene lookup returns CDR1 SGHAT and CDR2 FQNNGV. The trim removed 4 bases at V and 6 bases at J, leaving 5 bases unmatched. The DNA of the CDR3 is TGTGCCAGCAGCTCCCTAGCGGGAGGCCGCAATGAGCAGTTCTTC. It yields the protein CASSSLAGGRNEQFF.

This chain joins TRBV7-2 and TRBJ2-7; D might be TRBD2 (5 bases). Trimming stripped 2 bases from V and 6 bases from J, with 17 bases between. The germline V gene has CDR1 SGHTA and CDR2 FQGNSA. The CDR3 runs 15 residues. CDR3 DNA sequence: TGTGCCAGCAGCTTAACGGACTCTTCGAGGGCCGAGCAGTACTTC. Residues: CASSLTDSSRAEQYF. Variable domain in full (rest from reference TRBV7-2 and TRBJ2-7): GAGVSQSPSNKVTEKGKDVELRCDPISGHTALYWYRQSLGQGLEFLIYFQGNSAPDKSGLPSDRFSAERTGGSVSTLTIQRTQQEDSAVYLCASSLTDSSRAEQYFGPGTRLTVT.

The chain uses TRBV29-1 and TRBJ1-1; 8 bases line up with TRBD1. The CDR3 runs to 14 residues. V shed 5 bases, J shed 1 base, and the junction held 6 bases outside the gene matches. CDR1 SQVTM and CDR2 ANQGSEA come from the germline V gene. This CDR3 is CSVRLGQANTEAFF. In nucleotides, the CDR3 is TGCAGCGTTCGATTGGGACAGGCGAACACTGAAGCTTTCTTT.

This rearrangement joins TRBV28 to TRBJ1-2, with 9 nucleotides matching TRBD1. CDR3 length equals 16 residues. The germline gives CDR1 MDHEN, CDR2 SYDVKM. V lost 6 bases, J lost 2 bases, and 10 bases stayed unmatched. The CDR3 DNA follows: TGTGCCAGCAGCATGACAGGGGGTAAAGAGAACTATGGCTACACCTTC. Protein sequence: CASSMTGGKENYGYTF.

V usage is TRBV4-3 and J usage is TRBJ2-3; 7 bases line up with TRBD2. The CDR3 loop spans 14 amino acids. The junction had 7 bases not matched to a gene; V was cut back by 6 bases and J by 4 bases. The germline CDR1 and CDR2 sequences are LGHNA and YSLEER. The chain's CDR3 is CASSYETSPDTQYF. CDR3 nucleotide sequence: TGCGCCAGCAGTTACGAGACTAGCCCAGATACGCAGTATTTT.

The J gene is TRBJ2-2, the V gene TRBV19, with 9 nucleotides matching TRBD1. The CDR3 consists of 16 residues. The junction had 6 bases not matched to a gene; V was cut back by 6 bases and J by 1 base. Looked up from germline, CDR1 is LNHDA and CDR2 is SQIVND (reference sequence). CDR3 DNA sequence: TGTGCCAGTAGGACACCGGGACAGGGGAACACCGGGGAGCTGTTTTTT. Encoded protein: CASRTPGQGNTGELFF.

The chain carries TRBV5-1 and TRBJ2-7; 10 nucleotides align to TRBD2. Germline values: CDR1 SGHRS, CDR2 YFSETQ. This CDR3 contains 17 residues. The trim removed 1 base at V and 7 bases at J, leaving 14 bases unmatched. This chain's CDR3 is CASSLPRAGTSAQEQYF. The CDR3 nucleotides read TGCGCCAGCAGCTTGCCGAGGGCCGGGACTAGCGCCCAGGAGCAGTACTTC.

The CDR3 spells CASSWGTGFAQPQHF. The CDR3 nucleotides read TGCGCCAGCAGCTGGGGGACAGGTTTTGCTCAGCCCCAGCATTTT. This chain links TRBV5-1 with TRBJ1-5; 8 bases align to TRBD1. The V gene end was trimmed by 3 bases and the J gene end by 6 bases; junction bases not matched to a gene: 8. The CDR3 extends over 15 amino acids. The germline V gene encodes CDR1 SGHRS and CDR2 YFSETQ. The full variable domain, in which reference TRBV5-1 and TRBJ1-5 provide the parts outside the CDR3, is KAGVTQTPRYLIKTRGQQVTLSCSPISGHRSVSWYQQTPGQGLQFLFEYFSETQRNKGNFPGRFSGRQFSNSRSEMNVSTLELGDSALYLCASSWGTGFAQPQHFGDGTRLSIL.

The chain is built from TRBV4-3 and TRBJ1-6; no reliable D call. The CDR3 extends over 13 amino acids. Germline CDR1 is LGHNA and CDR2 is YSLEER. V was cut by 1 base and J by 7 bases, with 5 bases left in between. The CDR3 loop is CASSQAGNSPLHF. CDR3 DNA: TGCGCCAGCAGCCAAGCTGGCAATTCACCCCTCCACTTT.